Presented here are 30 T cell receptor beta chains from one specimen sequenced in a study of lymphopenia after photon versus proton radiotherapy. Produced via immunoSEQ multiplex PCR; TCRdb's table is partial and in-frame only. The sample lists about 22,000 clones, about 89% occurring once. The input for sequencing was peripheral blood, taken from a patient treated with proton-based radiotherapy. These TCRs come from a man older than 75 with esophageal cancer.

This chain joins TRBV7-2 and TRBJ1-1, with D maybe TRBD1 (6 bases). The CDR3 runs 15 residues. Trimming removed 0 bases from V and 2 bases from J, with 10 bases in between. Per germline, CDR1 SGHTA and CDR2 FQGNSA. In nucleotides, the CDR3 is TGTGCCAGCAGCTTAGCTGGGACATTAAACACTGAAGCTTTCTTT. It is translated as CASSLAGTLNTEAFF. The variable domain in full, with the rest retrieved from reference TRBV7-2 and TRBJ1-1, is GAGVSQSPSNKVTEKGKDVELRCDPISGHTALYWYRQSLGQGLEFLIYFQGNSAPDKSGLPSDRFSAERTGGSVSTLTIQRTQQEDSAVYLCASSLAGTLNTEAFFGQGTRLTVV.

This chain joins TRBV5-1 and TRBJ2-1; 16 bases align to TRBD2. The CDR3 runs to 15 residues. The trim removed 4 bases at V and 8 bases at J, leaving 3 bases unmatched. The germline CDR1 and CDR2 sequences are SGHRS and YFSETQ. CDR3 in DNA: TGCGCCAGCAGCGGGACTAGCGGGGGGGCATATGAGCAGTTCTTC. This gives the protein CASSGTSGGAYEQFF.

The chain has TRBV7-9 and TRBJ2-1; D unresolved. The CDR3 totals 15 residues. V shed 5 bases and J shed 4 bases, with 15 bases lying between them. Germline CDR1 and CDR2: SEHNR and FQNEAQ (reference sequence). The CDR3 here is CASSDSLKGYNEQFF. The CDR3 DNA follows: TGTGCCAGCAGCGATTCACTCAAGGGTTACAATGAGCAGTTCTTC.

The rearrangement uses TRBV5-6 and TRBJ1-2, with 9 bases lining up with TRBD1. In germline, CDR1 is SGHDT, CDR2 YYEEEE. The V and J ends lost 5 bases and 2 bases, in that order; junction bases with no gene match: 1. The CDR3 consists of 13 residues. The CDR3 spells CASSGQGNYGYTF. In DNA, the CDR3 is TGTGCCAGCAGTGGACAGGGGAACTATGGCTACACCTTC. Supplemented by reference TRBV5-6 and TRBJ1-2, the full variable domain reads DAGVTQSPTHLIKTRGQQVTLRCSPKSGHDTVSWYQQALGQGPQFIFQYYEEEERQRGNFPDRFSGHQFPNYSSELNVNALLLGDSALYLCASSGQGNYGYTFGSGTRLTVV.

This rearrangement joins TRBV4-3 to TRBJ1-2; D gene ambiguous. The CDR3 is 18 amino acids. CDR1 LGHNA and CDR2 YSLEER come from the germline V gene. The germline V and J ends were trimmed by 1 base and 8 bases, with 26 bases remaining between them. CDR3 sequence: CASSQVLGPEALSGGYTF. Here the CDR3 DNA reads TGCGCCAGCAGCCAAGTCCTTGGCCCTGAGGCTCTATCGGGGGGCTACACCTTC.

Here the CDR3 reads CASSPTGTGSYEQYF. The DNA of the CDR3 is TGTGCCAGCAGCCCAACCGGGACAGGGTCCTACGAGCAGTACTTC. V gene TRBV11-2 combines with J gene TRBJ2-7, with 9 nucleotides matching TRBD1. The J segment lost 1 base and the V segment lost 5 bases, leaving 6 bases of the junction unmatched. Looked up from germline, CDR1 is SGHAT and CDR2 is FQNNGV. This CDR3 contains 15 residues. The full variable domain, rest sourced from reference TRBV11-2 and TRBJ2-7, is EAGVAQSPRYKIIEKRQSVAFWCNPISGHATLYWYQQILGQGPKLLIQFQNNGVVDDSQLPKDRFSAERLKGVDSTLKIQPAKLEDSAVYLCASSPTGTGSYEQYFGPGTRLTVT.

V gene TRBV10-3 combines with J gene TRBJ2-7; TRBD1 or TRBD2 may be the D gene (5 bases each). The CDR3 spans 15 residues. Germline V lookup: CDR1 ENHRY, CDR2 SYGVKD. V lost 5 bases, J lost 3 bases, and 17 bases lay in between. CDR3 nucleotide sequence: TGTGCCATCAGTAACCGGGGCTTTGACCTCTACGAGCAGTACTTC. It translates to CAISNRGFDLYEQYF.

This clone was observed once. This chain's CDR3 is CATRLGLGSTDTQYF. CDR3 DNA: TGTGCCACCCGCCTCGGGTTAGGGAGCACAGATACGCAGTATTTT. V gene TRBV19 combines with J gene TRBJ2-3; D is uncertain. V gave up 10 bases and J gave up 0 bases, with 17 bases separating them. Looked up from germline, CDR1 is LNHDA and CDR2 is SQIVND (reference sequence). This CDR3 is built from 15 residues.

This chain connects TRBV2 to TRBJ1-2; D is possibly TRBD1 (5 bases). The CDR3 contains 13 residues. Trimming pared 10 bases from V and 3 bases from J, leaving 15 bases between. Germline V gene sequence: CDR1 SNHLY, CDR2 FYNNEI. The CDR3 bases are TGTGCCACCGCCGGGGGGTCCTACTATGGCTACACCTTC. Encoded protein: CATAGGSYYGYTF.

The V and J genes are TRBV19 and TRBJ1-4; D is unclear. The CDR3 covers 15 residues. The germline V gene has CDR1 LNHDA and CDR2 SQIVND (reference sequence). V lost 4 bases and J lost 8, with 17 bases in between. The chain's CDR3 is CASSKHPGMREKLFF. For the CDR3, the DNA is TGTGCCAGTAGTAAACACCCCGGAATGCGGGAAAAACTGTTTTTT.

As DNA, the CDR3 is TGTGCCAGTAGTATAAGGGGCAGGGGAGGCCTCGAGCAGTACTTC. This sequence encodes CASSIRGRGGLEQYF. The V call is TRBV19, the J call TRBJ2-7, with D perhaps assigned TRBD1 or TRBD2 (6 bases each). V lost 2 bases and J lost 6, with 17 bases in between. CDR1 is LNHDA and CDR2 is SQIVND in the germline V gene (reference sequence). The CDR3 is made up of 15 amino acids.

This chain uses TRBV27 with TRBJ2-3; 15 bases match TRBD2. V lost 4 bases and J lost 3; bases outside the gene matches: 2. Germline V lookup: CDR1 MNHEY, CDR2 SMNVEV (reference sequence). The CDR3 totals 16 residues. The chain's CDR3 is CASSSGTSGRTDTQYF. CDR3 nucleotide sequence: TGTGCCAGCAGTTCCGGGACTAGCGGGAGGACAGATACGCAGTATTTT.

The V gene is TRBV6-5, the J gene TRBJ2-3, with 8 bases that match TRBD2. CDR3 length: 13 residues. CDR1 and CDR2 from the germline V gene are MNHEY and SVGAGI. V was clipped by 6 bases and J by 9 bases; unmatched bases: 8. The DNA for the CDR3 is TGTGCCAGCAGACTAGCGGCCTCTGGGACGCAGTATTTT. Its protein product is CASRLAASGTQYF.

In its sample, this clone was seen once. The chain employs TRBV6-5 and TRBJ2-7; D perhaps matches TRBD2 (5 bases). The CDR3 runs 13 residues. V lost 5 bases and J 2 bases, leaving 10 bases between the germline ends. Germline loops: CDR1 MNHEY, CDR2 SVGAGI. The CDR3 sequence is CASSRTGTYEQYF. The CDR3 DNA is TGTGCCAGCAGTCGGACGGGAACCTACGAGCAGTACTTC.

The CDR3 protein is CASSLRTPSDTQYF. In DNA, the CDR3 is TGTGCCAGCAGCTTACGGACTCCGTCGGATACGCAGTATTTT. The rearrangement joins TRBV7-2 to TRBJ2-3; D is possibly TRBD2 (5 bases). The CDR3 covers 14 residues. Germline V lookup: CDR1 SGHTA, CDR2 FQGNSA. Trimming left V 2 bases short and J 6 bases short, with 12 bases between.

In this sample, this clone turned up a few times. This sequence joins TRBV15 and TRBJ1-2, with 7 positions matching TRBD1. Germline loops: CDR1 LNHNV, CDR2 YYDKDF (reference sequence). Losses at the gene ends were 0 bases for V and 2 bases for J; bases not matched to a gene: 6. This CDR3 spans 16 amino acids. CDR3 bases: TGTGCCACCAGCAGAGAACGGCGAGGGGGCAACTATGGCTACACCTTC. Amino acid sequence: CATSRERRGGNYGYTF. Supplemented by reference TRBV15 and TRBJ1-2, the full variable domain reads DAMVIQNPRYQVTQFGKPVTLSCSQTLNHNVMYWYQQKSSQAPKLLFHYYDKDFNNEADTPDNFQSRRPNTSFCFLDIRSPGLGDTAMYLCATSRERRGGNYGYTFGSGTRLTVV.

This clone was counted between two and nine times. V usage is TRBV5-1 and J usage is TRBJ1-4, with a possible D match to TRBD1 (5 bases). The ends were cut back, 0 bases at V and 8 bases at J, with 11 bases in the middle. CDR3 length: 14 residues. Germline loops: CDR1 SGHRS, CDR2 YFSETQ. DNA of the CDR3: TGCGCCAGCAGCTTGGCCGGGACGGTCGAAAAACTGTTTTTT. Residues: CASSLAGTVEKLFF.

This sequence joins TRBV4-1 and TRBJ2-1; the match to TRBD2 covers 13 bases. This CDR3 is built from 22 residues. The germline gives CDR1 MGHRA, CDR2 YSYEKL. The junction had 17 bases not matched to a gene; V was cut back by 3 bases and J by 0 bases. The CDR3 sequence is CASSQNGATSGRSQGSYNEQFF. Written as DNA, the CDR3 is TGCGCCAGCAGCCAGAACGGGGCGACTAGCGGGAGGTCTCAGGGCTCCTACAATGAGCAGTTCTTC.

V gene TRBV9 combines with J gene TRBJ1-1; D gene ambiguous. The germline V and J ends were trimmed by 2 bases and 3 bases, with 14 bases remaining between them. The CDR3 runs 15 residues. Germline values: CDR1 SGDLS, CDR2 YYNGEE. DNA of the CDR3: TGTGCCAGCAGCGTTACTGGGCAGACTCACACTGAAGCTTTCTTT. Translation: CASSVTGQTHTEAFF.

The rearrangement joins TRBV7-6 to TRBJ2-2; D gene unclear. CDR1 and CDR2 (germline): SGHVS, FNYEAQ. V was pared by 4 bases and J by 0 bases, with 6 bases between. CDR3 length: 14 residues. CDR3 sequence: CASSSGPNTGELFF. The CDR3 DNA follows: TGTGCCAGCAGCTCTGGGCCGAACACCGGGGAGCTGTTTTTT.

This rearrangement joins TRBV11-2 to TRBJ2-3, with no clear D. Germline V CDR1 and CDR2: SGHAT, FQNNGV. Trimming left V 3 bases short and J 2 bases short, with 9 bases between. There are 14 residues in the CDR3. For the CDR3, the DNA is TGTGCCAGCAGCTTTAATGGGCTCACAGATACGCAGTATTTT. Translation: CASSFNGLTDTQYF.

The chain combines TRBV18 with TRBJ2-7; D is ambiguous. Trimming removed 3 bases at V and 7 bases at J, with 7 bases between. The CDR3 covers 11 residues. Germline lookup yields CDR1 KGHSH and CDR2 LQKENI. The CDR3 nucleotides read TGTGCCAGCTCACCGTCGCATGAGCAGTACTTC. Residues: CASSPSHEQYF.

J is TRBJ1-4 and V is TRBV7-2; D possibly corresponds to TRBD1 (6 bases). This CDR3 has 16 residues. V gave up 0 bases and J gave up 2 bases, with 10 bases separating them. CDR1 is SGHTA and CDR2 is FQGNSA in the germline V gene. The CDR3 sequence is CASSLAGGYTNEKLFF. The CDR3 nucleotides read TGTGCCAGCAGCTTAGCCGGGGGCTATACTAATGAAAAACTGTTTTTT.

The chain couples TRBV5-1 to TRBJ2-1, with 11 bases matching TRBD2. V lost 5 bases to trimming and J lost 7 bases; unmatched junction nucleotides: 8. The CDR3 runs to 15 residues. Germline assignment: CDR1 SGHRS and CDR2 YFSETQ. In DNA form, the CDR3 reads TGCGCCAGCAGTCTTACTAGCGGGAGTCATAATGAGCAGTTCTTC. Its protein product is CASSLTSGSHNEQFF.

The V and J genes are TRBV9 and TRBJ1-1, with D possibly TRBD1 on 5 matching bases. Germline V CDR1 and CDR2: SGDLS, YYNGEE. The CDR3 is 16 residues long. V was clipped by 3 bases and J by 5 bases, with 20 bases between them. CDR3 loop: CASSASLGGGRTEAFF. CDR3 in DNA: TGTGCCAGCAGCGCCTCGCTGGGGGGGGGAAGAACTGAAGCTTTCTTT.

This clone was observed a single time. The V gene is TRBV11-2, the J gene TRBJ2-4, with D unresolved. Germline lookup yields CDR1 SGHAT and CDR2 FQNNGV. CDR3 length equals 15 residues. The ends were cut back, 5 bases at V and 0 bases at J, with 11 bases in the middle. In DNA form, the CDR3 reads TGTGCCAGCAGCCCCCGGACGGAAGCCAAAAACATTCAGTACTTC. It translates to CASSPRTEAKNIQYF.

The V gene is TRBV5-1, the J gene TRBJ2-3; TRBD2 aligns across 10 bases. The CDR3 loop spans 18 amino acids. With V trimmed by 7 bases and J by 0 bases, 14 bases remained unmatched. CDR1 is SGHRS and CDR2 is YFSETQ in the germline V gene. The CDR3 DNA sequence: TGCGCCAGCTCACCTCGACGGACTAGCGGTTCTAGCACAGATACGCAGTATTTT. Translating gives CASSPRRTSGSSTDTQYF.

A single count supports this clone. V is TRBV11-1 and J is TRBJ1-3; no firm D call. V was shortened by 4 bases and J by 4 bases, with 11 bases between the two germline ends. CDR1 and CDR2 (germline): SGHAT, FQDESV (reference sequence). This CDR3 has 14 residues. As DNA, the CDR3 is TGTGCCAGCAGCTCTATCGTGGGGGGAAACACCATATATTTT. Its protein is CASSSIVGGNTIYF. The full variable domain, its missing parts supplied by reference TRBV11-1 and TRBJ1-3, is EAEVAQSPRYKITEKSQAVAFWCDPISGHATLYWYRQILGQGPELLVQFQDESVVDDSQLPKDRFSAERLKGVDSTLKIQPAELGDSAMYLCASSSIVGGNTIYFGEGSWLTVV.

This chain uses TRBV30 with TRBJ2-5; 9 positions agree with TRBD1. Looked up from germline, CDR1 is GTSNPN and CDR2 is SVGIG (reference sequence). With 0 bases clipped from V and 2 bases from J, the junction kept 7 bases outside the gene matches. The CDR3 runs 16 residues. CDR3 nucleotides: TGTGCCTGGAGTGTTTCCGGGACAGGGACGCAAGAGACCCAGTACTTC. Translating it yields CAWSVSGTGTQETQYF. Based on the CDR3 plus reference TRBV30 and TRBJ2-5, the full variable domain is SQTIHQWPATLVQPVGSPLSLECTVEGTSNPNLYWYRQAAGRGLQLLFYSVGIGQISSEVPQNLSASRPQDRQFILSSKKLLLSDSGFYLCAWSVSGTGTQETQYFGPGTRLLVL.

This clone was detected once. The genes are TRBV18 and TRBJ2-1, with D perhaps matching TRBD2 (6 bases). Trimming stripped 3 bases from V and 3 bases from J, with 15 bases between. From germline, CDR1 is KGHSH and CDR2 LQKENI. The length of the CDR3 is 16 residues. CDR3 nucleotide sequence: TGTGCCAGCTCACCTACGGAGGGAGTAGTCTACAATGAGCAGTTCTTC. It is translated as CASSPTEGVVYNEQFF.